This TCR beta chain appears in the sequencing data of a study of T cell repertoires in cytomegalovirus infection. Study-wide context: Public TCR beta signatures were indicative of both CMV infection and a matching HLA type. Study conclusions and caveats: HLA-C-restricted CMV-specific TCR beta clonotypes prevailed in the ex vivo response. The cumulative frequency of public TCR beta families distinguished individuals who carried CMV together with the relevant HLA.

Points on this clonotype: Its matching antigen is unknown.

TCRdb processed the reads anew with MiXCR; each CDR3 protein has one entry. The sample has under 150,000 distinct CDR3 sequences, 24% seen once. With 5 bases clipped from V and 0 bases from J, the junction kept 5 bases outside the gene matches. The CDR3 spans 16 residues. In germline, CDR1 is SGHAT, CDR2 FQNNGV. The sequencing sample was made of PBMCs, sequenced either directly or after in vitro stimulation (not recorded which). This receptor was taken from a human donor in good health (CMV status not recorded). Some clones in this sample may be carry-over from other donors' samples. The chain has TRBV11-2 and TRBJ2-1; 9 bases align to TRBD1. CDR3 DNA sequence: TGTGCCAGCAGCGATTACAGGGGGCTCTCCTACAATGAGCAGTTCTTC. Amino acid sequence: CASSDYRGLSYNEQFF. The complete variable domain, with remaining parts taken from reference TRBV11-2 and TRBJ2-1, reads EAGVAQSPRYKIIEKRQSVAFWCNPISGHATLYWYQQILGQGPKLLIQFQNNGVVDDSQLPKDRFSAERLKGVDSTLKIQPAKLEDSAVYLCASSDYRGLSYNEQFFGPGTRLTVL.